The text below deals with one TCR beta chain. Which antigen it targets is not known. An end of the junction does not agree with germline; a read error may underlie this. Amplification of full-length TCR variable regions was done by 5' RACE PCR using constant-region reverse primers, and this step was followed by semi-nested PCR with Nested Universal Primer A. Using the ReliaPrep RNA Cell Miniprep System, total RNA was extracted, and the SMARTer RACE 5'/3' Kit was then used to reverse transcribe the RNA into 5'RACE-ready cDNA. Multiplex adaptors were used to barcode the full-length TCR alpha and beta libraries, which were then sequenced on an Illumina MiSeq. The source study handled its data this way. For each of nine subset-tissue groups, sequencing data from the five patients were pooled, and the groups were then compared using unsupervised clustering of TCR gene usage. The Morisita-Horn index was used to calculate repertoire similarity, with shared sequences weighted by how much each contributed to each repertoire. Clones were called with MiXCR by TCRdb after fastp trimmed the public reads at Q25, and only in-frame beta chains were retained. Every entry covers one CDR3 protein and lists the most common genes and DNA from its rows. V and J calls and clone size were set by TCRdb, not the authors. The sample includes about 57,000 distinct CDR3 sequences, with less than 30% observed a single time. The top ten clones comprise 2% to 2.5% of the sample.

This record belongs to a study (dated by TCRdb to between 2014 and 2017). With regard to the full study: The study tested whether tumor-infiltrating Tregs in breast cancer are recruited from blood Tregs or converted in situ from other CD4+ T cell subsets.

Tregs were isolated as CD4+CD25+CD127-/low cells. Tregs, naive and memory CD4+ T cells from tumor, blood and ipsilateral draining lymph nodes of five breast cancer patients underwent full-length TCR alpha and beta sequencing. Tumor tissue, along with lymph nodes from ipsilateral axillary dissection, was perfused with PBS, minced, and then digested using collagenase I and hyaluronidase. A purity exceeding 90% was confirmed by FACS for the sorted cell populations. What the work shows at the level of the full study, not this receptor alone: The greatest overlap of tumor-infiltrating Treg TCR alpha and beta sequences was observed with tumor naive CD4+ T cells, followed by blood naive CD4+ T cells. The validation in the larger cohort was limited to a single TCR beta V-J rearrangement instead of whole repertoires. Tumor memory CD4+ T cell TCR gene usage was found to cluster with blood and lymph node memory CD4+ cells and with lymph node naive CD4+ cells.

The cysteine opens and the phenylalanine closes a CDR3 of 14 amino acids. The read is trimmed to its CDR3 DNA, 42 bases read in frame from base 1. Sequences SGHTA (CDR1) and FQGTGA (CDR2) are obtained from the germline V gene. Sequenced sample: tumor-infiltrating Tregs sorted from the breast tumor. The sequence links TRBV7-3 to TRBJ2-5, with 11 middle bases fitting TRBD1. The sequence was obtained from a female donor with breast cancer. The DNA sequence is given as TGTGCCAGCAGTCTGGACAGGGGGCAAGAGGCCCAGTACTTC. Translation gives CASSLDRGQEAQYF.